This TCR beta chain was obtained from a study of blood T cell repertoires in COVID-19. About the study: Italy, Spain and the United States were the sources of the convalescent and acute COVID-19 samples.

The CDR3 loop spans 18 amino acids. Between the trimmed V and J ends, which lost 1 base and 3 bases, there was a span of 21 bases. The V gene's germline CDR1 is LGHNA and CDR2 YSLEER. Original processing methods: By means of reference gene primer amplification, nucleated cell counts were estimated. The method was immunoSEQ multiplex PCR; TCRdb's version includes in-frame clones alone and lacks a portion of them. V and J calls and clone size are as listed in that table; D and trimming were resolved from the DNA. Of around 71,000 clones listed, approximately 85% were seen once; the top ten hold approximately 5.5%.

The TCR comes from a man aged 80 or over with acute or convalescent COVID-19. This sequence joins TRBV4-3 and TRBJ1-2, with a weak D call TRBD1 (6 bases). Sequencing was carried out using peripheral blood. CDR3 region: CASSQGSDKGVLDYGYTF. CDR3 in DNA: TGCGCCAGCAGCCAAGGATCGGATAAGGGGGTTCTGGACTATGGCTACACCTTC.